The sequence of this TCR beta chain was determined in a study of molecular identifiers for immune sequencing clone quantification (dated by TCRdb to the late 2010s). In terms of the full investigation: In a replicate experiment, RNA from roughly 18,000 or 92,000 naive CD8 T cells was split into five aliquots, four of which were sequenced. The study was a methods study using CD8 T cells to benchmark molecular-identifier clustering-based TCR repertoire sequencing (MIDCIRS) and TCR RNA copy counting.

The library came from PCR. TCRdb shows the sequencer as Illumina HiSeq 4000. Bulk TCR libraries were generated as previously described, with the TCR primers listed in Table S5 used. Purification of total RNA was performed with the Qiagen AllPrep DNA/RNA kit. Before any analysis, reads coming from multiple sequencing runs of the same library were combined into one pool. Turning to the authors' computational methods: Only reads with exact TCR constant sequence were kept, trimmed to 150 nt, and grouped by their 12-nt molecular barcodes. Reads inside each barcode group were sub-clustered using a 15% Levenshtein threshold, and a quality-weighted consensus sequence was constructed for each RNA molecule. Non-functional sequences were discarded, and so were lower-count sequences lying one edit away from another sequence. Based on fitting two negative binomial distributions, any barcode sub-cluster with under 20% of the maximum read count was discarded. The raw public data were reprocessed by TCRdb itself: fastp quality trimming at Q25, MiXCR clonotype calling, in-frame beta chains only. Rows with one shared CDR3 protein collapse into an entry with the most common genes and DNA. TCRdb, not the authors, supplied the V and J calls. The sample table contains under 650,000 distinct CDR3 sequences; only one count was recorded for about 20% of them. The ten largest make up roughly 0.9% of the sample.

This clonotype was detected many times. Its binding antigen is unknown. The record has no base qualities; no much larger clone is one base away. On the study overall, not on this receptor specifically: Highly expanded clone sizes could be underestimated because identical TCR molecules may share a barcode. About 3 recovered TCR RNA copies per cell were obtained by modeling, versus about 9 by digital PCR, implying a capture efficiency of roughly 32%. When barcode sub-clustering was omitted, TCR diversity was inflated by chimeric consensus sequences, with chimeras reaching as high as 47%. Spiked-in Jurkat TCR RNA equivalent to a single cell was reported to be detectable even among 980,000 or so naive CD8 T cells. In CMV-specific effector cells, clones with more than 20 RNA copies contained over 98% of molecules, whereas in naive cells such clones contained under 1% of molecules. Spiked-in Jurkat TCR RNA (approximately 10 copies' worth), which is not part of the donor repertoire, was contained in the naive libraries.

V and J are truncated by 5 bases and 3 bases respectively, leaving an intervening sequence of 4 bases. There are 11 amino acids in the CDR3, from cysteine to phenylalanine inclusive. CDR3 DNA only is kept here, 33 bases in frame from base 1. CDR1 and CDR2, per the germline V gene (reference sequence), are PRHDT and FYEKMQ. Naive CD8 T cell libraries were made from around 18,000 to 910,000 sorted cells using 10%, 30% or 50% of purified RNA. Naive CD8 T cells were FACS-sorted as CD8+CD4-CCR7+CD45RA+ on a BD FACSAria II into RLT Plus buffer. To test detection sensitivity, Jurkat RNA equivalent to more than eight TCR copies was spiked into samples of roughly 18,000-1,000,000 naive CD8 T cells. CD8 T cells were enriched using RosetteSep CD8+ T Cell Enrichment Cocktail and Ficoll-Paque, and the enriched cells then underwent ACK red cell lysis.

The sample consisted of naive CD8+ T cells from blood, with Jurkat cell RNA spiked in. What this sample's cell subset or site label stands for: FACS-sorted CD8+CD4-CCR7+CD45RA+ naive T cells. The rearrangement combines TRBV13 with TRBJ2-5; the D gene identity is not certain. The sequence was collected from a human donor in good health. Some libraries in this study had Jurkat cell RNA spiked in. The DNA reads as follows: TGTGCCAGCAGCAAGGAAGAGACCCAGTACTTC. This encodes CASSKEETQYF.